A single sample is the source of the 13 T cell receptor beta chains below, sequenced in a study of CD8+CD57+ T cells in acquired aplastic anemia. Profiling of TCR beta VDJ combinations and CDR3 sequences used genomic DNA as template. TCRdb passed the reads through MiXCR, listing each CDR3 protein once. In the table there are 120,000 or so distinct CDR3 sequences, 55% to 60% of which are singletons. The sequenced patients had an expansion of CD8+CD57+ cells seen by flow cytometry. Material: sorted CD4+, CD8+, or CD8+CD57+ T cells (not recorded which) from PBMCs. Receptor source: a human donor with aplastic anemia.

This rearrangement joins TRBV10-3 to TRBJ2-7, with no clear D. The germline CDR1 and CDR2 sequences are ENHRY and SYGVKD. Deletions cut 6 bases from V and 1 base from J, with 7 bases between. CDR3 size: 12 residues. This CDR3 reads CAIRDGSYEQYF. CDR3 coding DNA: TGTGCCATCAGGGACGGATCCTACGAGCAGTACTTC.

There are a few counts of this clonotype. The J gene is TRBJ1-2, the V gene TRBV27, with TRBD1 matching 7 bases. The trim removed 5 bases at V and 6 bases at J, leaving 6 bases unmatched. In germline, CDR1 is MNHEY, CDR2 SMNVEV (reference sequence). The CDR3 has 13 amino acids. The CDR3 is CASSGGTANGYTF. CDR3 nucleotides: TGTGCCAGCAGTGGGGGGACAGCGAATGGCTACACCTTC.

This clonotype was recorded many times. The rearrangement joins TRBV6-1 to TRBJ2-7; D is perhaps TRBD2 (5 bases). The germline gives CDR1 MNHNS, CDR2 SASEGT. This CDR3 has 12 amino acids. The V end was cut by 7 bases, the J end by 4 bases, with 11 bases between. The CDR3 DNA sequence: TGTGCCAGCATTGACGGGGAATACGAGCAGTACTTC. It yields the protein CASIDGEYEQYF.

The rearrangement uses TRBV20-1 and TRBJ2-5; 12 bases are a match to TRBD2. After removal of 4 bases from V and 4 bases from J, the junction contained 7 bases not matched to a gene. The CDR3 totals 15 residues. The V gene's germline CDR1 is DFQATT and CDR2 SNEGSKA (reference sequence). CDR3 residues: CSAKQGLAGTETQYF. Written as DNA, the CDR3 is TGCAGTGCTAAACAGGGACTAGCGGGCACAGAGACCCAGTACTTC.

This clonotype appeared a few times. The V gene is TRBV7-9, the J gene TRBJ2-1; D is undetermined. Trimming took off 0 bases at V and 8 bases at J, with 8 bases between the two ends. Germline CDR1 reads SEHNR; CDR2 reads FQNEAQ (reference sequence). The CDR3 totals 13 residues. The CDR3 DNA sequence: TGTGCCAGCAGCTTAGCGGGTGGGGATGAGCAGTTCTTC. Residues: CASSLAGGDEQFF.

The chain is built from TRBV5-1 and TRBJ2-6, with D unresolved. This CDR3 is built from 15 residues. Germline CDR1 is SGHRS and CDR2 is YFSETQ. V lost 0 bases, J lost 8 bases, and 12 bases lay in between. CDR3 in DNA: TGCGCCAGCAGCTTGGAACAGAGCCCTACCAACGTCCTGACTTTC. Amino acids: CASSLEQSPTNVLTF.

This clonotype has just one count. The V and J genes are TRBV5-6 and TRBJ1-2; D gene ambiguous. V lost 0 bases and J 3 bases, leaving 15 bases between the germline ends. The germline V gene has CDR1 SGHDT and CDR2 YYEEEE. The CDR3 length is 16 residues. The chain's CDR3 is CASSLVVVTGDYGYTF. In DNA, the CDR3 is TGTGCCAGCAGCTTGGTGGTGGTAACCGGGGACTATGGCTACACCTTC.

This rearrangement joins TRBV11-2 to TRBJ2-3, with 7 bases fitting TRBD1. The CDR3 runs 15 residues. Germline CDR1 is SGHAT and CDR2 is FQNNGV. The V gene end was trimmed by 7 bases and the J gene end by 6 bases; junction bases not matched to a gene: 13. The CDR3 is CASTTVRTGADTQYF. The CDR3 nucleotides read TGTGCCAGCACCACCGTCCGAACAGGGGCGGATACGCAGTATTTT.

CDR3: CASTPQGSSYNEQFF. DNA for the CDR3: TGTGCCAGCACCCCCCAGGGTTCCTCCTACAATGAGCAGTTCTTC. The V gene is TRBV6-1, the J gene TRBJ2-1, with D possibly matching TRBD1 (5 bases). Trimming took off 7 bases at V and 0 bases at J, with 13 bases between the two ends. CDR1 and CDR2 (germline): MNHNS, SASEGT. The CDR3 totals 15 residues.

The rearrangement uses TRBV4-2 and TRBJ2-4; D may be TRBD2 (5 bases). The CDR3 contains 16 residues. Germline CDR1 reads LGHNA; CDR2 reads YNFKEQ. With 0 bases removed from V and 3 bases from J, the gap between germline ends came to 12 bases. In nucleotides, the CDR3 is TGTGCCAGCAGCCAAGATCGCCTAGAGGGCAAAAACATTCAGTACTTC. This gives the protein CASSQDRLEGKNIQYF.

This clonotype appeared a single time. The rearrangement links TRBV7-9 to TRBJ1-1, with D unresolved. This CDR3 region has 13 residues. The germline V gene encodes CDR1 SEHNR and CDR2 FQNEAQ (reference sequence). Trimming took 1 base from V and 4 from J, leaving 7 bases between them. The CDR3, as DNA: TGTGCCAGCAGCTTAGTAGCCGGCACTGAAGCTTTCTTT. Amino acid sequence: CASSLVAGTEAFF.

This clonotype has a handful of counts. The chain uses TRBV6-1 and TRBJ2-7; unclear D gene. The CDR3 sequence is 12 residues long. V was clipped by 7 bases and J by 7 bases, with 14 bases between them. CDR1 and CDR2 (germline): MNHNS, SASEGT. DNA for the CDR3: TGTGCCAGCACCTCCGGACGGGCGGAGCAGTACTTC. This codes for CASTSGRAEQYF.

V usage is TRBV5-1 and J usage is TRBJ2-7; tentative D call: TRBD1 (5 bases). The V gene lost 5 bases and the J gene lost 5 bases, with 8 bases spanning the gap. This CDR3 spans 11 amino acids. Germline V gene lookup returns CDR1 SGHRS and CDR2 YFSETQ. The CDR3 bases are TGCGCCAGCAGTGGGGCTGACGAGCAGTACTTC. Encoded protein: CASSGADEQYF.